This TCR beta chain derives from a study of shared clonotypes between healthy human individuals. Study-wide background: CD4 naive and memory got three plates each, CD8 naive two, CD8 memory one.

Trimming took off 8 bases at V and 7 bases at J, with 12 bases between the two ends. This CDR3 is 12 amino acids long. CDR1 is SEHNR and CDR2 is FQNEAQ in the germline V gene (reference sequence). A remark on this clone: No antigen is known for it.

Naive CD8 cells were CD45RO-negative, positively selected for CCR7, excluding terminally differentiated effector memory CD45RA+ cells. Donation came from healthy HIV-negative adults that had no recent acute infections or vaccinations. Findings and limits, study-wide: The low donor count limited represented genetic and exposure-history diversity.

In the study's own analysis: As immunoSEQ supplied junction-only sequences (without quality scores), filtering differed. Profiled with immunoSEQ multiplex PCR; TCRdb holds only in-frame clones, not every one. The V and J calls and clone size come from that table; D and trimming were worked out from the DNA. The table records around 1,900,000 clones, around 93% of them present only once. The clonotype was recovered from a man in his late teens or twenties in good health. Some clones in this sample may be carry-over from other donors' samples. What was sequenced was naive CD8+ T cells from PBMCs. The chain recombines TRBV7-9 with TRBJ2-1; D is possibly TRBD1 (5 bases). CDR3 region: CASQGSSNEQFF. Here the CDR3 DNA reads TGTGCCAGCCAGGGTAGTTCTAATGAGCAGTTCTTC. The full variable domain, rest sourced from reference TRBV7-9 and TRBJ2-1, is DTGVSQNPRHKITKRGQNVTFRCDPISEHNRLYWYRQTLGQGPEFLTYFQNEAQLEKSRLLSDRFSAERPKGSFSTLEIQRTEQGDSAMYLCASQGSSNEQFFGPGTRLTVL.